Listed below are T cell receptor beta chains from one sample, sequenced in a study of cytomegalovirus exposure and HLA in healthy donors. Sequencing was performed with immunoSEQ multiplex PCR; in TCRdb, only in-frame clones are kept and a portion is missing. The sample lists some 180,000 clones; around four fifths were seen once. The sequencing sample was made of PBMCs. The receptors stem from a woman aged 25 to 39 in good health and CMV-seronegative. CDR3s include the opening cysteine and the closing phenylalanine or tryptophan. D genes are given only for firm matches. Only some rows state a clone size, as once, few, many or a class for expanded clones.

-	TRBV9	TRBJ1-1	-	TGTGCCAGCAGCGTAGGTCTGACAGCGAACACTGAAGCTTTCTTT	CASSVGLTANTEAFF
-	TRBV6-6	TRBJ2-1	-	TGTGCCAGCAGTTCCGGCAGGGTAGCCTACAATGAGCAGTTCTTC	CASSSGRVAYNEQFF
once	TRBV6-4	TRBJ2-1	-	TGTGCCAGCAGTGACGGGAGGCAGGGGGTGGATGAGCAGTTCTTC	CASSDGRQGVDEQFF
-	TRBV7-2	TRBJ1-2	TRBD1	TGTGCCAGCAGCTCGGGACAGGGGGCCCAATTTGGCTACACCTTC	CASSSGQGAQFGYTF
-	TRBV19	TRBJ1-2	TRBD1	TGTGCCAGTAGTATAACAGGGGGACCTAACTATGGCTACACCTTC	CASSITGGPNYGYTF
once	TRBV5-1	TRBJ2-1	TRBD2	TGCGCCAGCAGCTTGGCTGCGGGGGGGCCGGTTGAGCAGTTCTTC	CASSLAAGGPVEQFF
-	TRBV2	TRBJ2-7	-	TGTGCCAGCAGTCTCAGGGAGGCGCAGTACTTC	CASSLREAQYF
-	TRBV4-2	TRBJ1-3	-	TGTGCCAGCAGCCAGGGACTGCTTAACACCATATATTTT	CASSQGLLNTIYF
-	TRBV7-6	TRBJ1-4	-	TGTGCCAGCAGCTCGGATTCTCGGGCAGGGGCAGGTGAAAAACTGTTTTTT	CASSSDSRAGAGEKLFF
-	TRBV7-9	TRBJ1-4	-	TGTGCCAGCAGCCTAGGGGAGGATCGGGCTAATGAAAAACTGTTTTTT	CASSLGEDRANEKLFF
-	TRBV2	TRBJ1-5	-	TGTGCCAGCGGCTCACAGGCCTCCAATCAGCCCCAGCATTTT	CASGSQASNQPQHF
few	TRBV7-2	TRBJ2-7	-	TGTGCCAGCAGCTTCGGACACTATTACGAGCAGTACTTC	CASSFGHYYEQYF
-	TRBV14	TRBJ1-1	-	TGTGCCAGCGGAGTCTACACTGAAGCTTTCTTT	CASGVYTEAFF
-	TRBV4-2	TRBJ1-6	-	TGTGCCAGCAGCCCAACACAGAATTCACCCCTCCACTTT	CASSPTQNSPLHF
once	TRBV18	TRBJ2-5	-	TGTGCCAGCTCACCAACCAGCGGGCAAGCTAGCCAAGAGACCCAGTACTTC	CASSPTSGQASQETQYF
few	TRBV4-3	TRBJ1-1	-	TGCGCCAGCAGCCATCGTACGGTCGCTTTCTTT	CASSHRTVAFF
-	TRBV27	TRBJ1-6	-	TGTGCCAGCAGTTTCATTAAGGGGGACCTCAGGTACTCACCCCTCCACTTT	CASSFIKGDLRYSPLHF
few	TRBV7-9	TRBJ2-1	-	TGTGCCAGCACGGAGGAGGGTGGGCACAATGAGCAGTTCTTC	CASTEEGGHNEQFF
-	TRBV6-5	TRBJ1-2	-	TGTGCCAGCAGTTACGGAGGGAAGAATGGCTACACCTTC	CASSYGGKNGYTF
-	TRBV5-1	TRBJ2-3	-	TGCGCCAGCAGCTTGGAGCACCCGGCAGATACGCAGTATTTT	CASSLEHPADTQYF
few	TRBV6-5	TRBJ1-4	-	TGTGCCAGCAGTGCCCGGACACGGGCCCGGGAAAAACTGTTTTTT	CASSARTRAREKLFF
-	TRBV5-5	TRBJ1-4	-	TGTGCCAGCAGCTTGGGGGCAGGCCCCAAACTGTTTTTT	CASSLGAGPKLFF
-	TRBV6-1	TRBJ1-3	-	TGTGCCAGCAGTGAAGGGCAGGGACATTCCTCTGGAAACACCATATATTTT	CASSEGQGHSSGNTIYF
-	TRBV7-2	TRBJ1-2	TRBD1	TGTGCCAGCAGCTTGTACAGGGGGCTGGACTATGGCTACACCTTC	CASSLYRGLDYGYTF
-	TRBV7-2	TRBJ1-1	-	TGTGCCAGCAGCTTAGACAACAGGGACACTGAAGCTTTCTTT	CASSLDNRDTEAFF
-	TRBV7-9	TRBJ1-2	-	TGTGCCAGCAGCTTAGCCGGCAGCGAGAGTGATATGGGCTACACCTTC	CASSLAGSESDMGYTF
-	TRBV4-3	TRBJ2-3	TRBD2	TGCGCCAGCAGCCAAGATCGGGGGCTAGCGGGGTACACTAGCACAGATACGCAGTATTTT	CASSQDRGLAGYTSTDTQYF
-	TRBV7-2	TRBJ2-3	TRBD2	TGTGCCAGCAGCCTCGGGAGGGATACGCAGTATTTT	CASSLGRDTQYF
-	TRBV30	TRBJ1-6	TRBD1	TGTGCCTGGAGTAACAGGGGAAATAATTCACCCCTCCACTTT	CAWSNRGNNSPLHF
once	TRBV27	TRBJ2-7	-	TGTGCCAGCAGTTTAGATTGGCAGGCTTCCTACGAGCAGTACTTC	CASSLDWQASYEQYF
-	TRBV2	TRBJ2-3	-	TGTGCCAGCCAAACCCTATTTAGCACAGATACGCAGTATTTT	CASQTLFSTDTQYF